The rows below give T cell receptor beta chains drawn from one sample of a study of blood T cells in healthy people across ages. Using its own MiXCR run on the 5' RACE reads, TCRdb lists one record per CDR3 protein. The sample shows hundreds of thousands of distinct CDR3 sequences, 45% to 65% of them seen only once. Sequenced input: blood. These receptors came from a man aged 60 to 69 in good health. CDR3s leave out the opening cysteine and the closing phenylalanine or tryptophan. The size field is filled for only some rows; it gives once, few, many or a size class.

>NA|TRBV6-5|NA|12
ASSYEGRGSEQY
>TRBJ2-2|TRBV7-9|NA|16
ASSSSIPGTANTGELF
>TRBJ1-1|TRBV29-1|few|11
SVDKVMNTEAF
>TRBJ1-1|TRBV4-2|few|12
ASSQDAGNTEAF
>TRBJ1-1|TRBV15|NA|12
ATSPRKMNTEAF
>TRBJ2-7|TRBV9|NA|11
ASSGASSYEQY
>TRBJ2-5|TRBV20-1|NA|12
SAGTRTSEETQY
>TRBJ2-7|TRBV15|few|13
ATSRDGTTGYEQY
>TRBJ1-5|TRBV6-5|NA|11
ASTRGGDQPQH
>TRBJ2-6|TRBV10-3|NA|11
AIQGAGANVLT
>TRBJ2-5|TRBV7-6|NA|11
ASSKRGEETQY
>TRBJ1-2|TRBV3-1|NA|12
ASRDRSEGYGYT
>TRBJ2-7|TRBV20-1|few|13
SARDRQGVLYEQY
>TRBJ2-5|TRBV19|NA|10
ASRDEAETQY
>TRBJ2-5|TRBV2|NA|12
ASTWQATYRGQY
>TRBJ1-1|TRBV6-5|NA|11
ASSYRVWTEAF
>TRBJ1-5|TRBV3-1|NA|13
ASSQSGVGGQPQH